Each of the 14 T cell receptor beta chains below was sequenced from the same sample in a study of cytomegalovirus exposure and HLA in healthy donors. 13 Jbeta primers and 60 Vbeta primers were used for the PCR. Some clones are missing from TCRdb's copy, which holds only in-frame ones; the method was immunoSEQ multiplex PCR. Here the sample spans approximately 140,000 clones, approximately 73% being singletons. The sequenced material came from PBMCs. These TCRs come from a woman aged 18-35 years in good health and CMV-seronegative.

The rearrangement uses TRBV5-4 and TRBJ2-1, with 11 nucleotides matching TRBD1. Trimming cost V 0 bases and J 6 bases; bases outside gene matches: 5. Germline V CDR1 and CDR2: SGHNT, YYREEE (reference sequence). CDR3 size: 16 residues. As DNA, the CDR3 is TGTGCCAGCAGCTTGGGGGGACAGGGGGGTAGCAATGAGCAGTTCTTC. Translated: CASSLGGQGGSNEQFF.

The chain recombines TRBV30 with TRBJ2-3; TRBD1 is a possible D gene (5 bases). The CDR3 covers 12 residues. The germline V gene encodes CDR1 GTSNPN and CDR2 SVGIG (reference sequence). The V and J ends lost 0 bases and 10 bases respectively, with 11 bases between them. The CDR3 DNA sequence: TGTGCCTGGAGTGTACAGGCTAGGGCGCAGTATTTT. Translating gives CAWSVQARAQYF.

The rearrangement joins TRBV7-6 to TRBJ1-3; 7 bases are a match to TRBD1. This CDR3 spans 16 amino acids. The germline CDR1 and CDR2 sequences are SGHVS and FNYEAQ. V shed 5 bases, J shed 1 base, and the junction held 8 bases outside the gene matches. CDR3 sequence: CASSTLGTDSGNTIYF. The CDR3 DNA reads as TGTGCCAGCAGCACCCTCGGGACAGATTCTGGAAACACCATATATTTT.

The chain carries TRBV5-1 and TRBJ1-4; the match to TRBD1 covers 11 bases. Trimming cost V 1 base and J 7 bases; bases outside gene matches: 6. Germline V gives CDR1 SGHRS, CDR2 YFSETQ. The CDR3 is 16 residues long. The CDR3 loop is CASSLTDRGRSEKLFF. CDR3 in DNA: TGCGCCAGCAGCTTGACGGACAGGGGGCGAAGTGAAAAACTGTTTTTT.

The V call is TRBV2, the J call TRBJ2-5; perhaps TRBD2 as D (6 bases). The CDR3 length is 14 residues. V was clipped by 0 bases and J by 7 bases, with 12 bases between them. The germline gives CDR1 SNHLY, CDR2 FYNNEI. CDR3 region: CASSEAAGPATQYF. In DNA, the CDR3 is TGTGCCAGCAGTGAAGCTGCGGGGCCTGCGACCCAGTACTTC.

This clone was seen once. This chain joins TRBV18 and TRBJ2-5; maybe TRBD2 (6 bases). The CDR3 runs to 14 residues. Trimming removed 10 bases from V and 5 bases from J, with 20 bases in between. Germline CDR1 KGHSH, CDR2 LQKENI. The CDR3 is CATGRGSGPETQYF. The CDR3, as DNA: TGTGCCACCGGGAGAGGGTCGGGACCGGAGACCCAGTACTTC.

On this clone: One junction end does not reproduce the germline sequence, and a read error may be involved. The chain carries TRBV19 and TRBJ1-5; D perhaps matches TRBD1 (5 bases). The CDR3 has 17 residues. Per germline, CDR1 LNHDA and CDR2 SQIVND (reference sequence). CDR3 nucleotides: TGTGCCAGTAGGATAGCCCTAACAGGAGTTGTGAATCAGCCCCAGCATTTT. Translation gives CASRIALTGVVNQPQHF.

This chain uses TRBV4-3 with TRBJ1-1; possibly TRBD1 for D (5 bases). Trimming stripped 2 bases from V and 3 bases from J, with 7 bases between. The CDR3 length is 13 residues. Germline V gives CDR1 LGHNA, CDR2 YSLEER. CDR3 loop: CASSQKGHTEAFF. CDR3 sequence (DNA): TGCGCCAGCAGCCAAAAGGGGCACACTGAAGCTTTCTTT.

CDR3 amino acids: CSVVPATSGGSSTDTQYF. The CDR3, as DNA: TGCAGCGTTGTCCCCGCGACTAGCGGGGGGTCCAGCACAGATACGCAGTATTTT. The chain links TRBV29-1 to TRBJ2-3; 13 nucleotides line up with TRBD2. V dropped 4 bases and J dropped 0; count of bases not matched to a gene: 10. Germline assignment: CDR1 SQVTM and CDR2 ANQGSEA. CDR3 size: 18 residues.

V is TRBV7-9 and J is TRBJ2-2; 7 positions agree with TRBD1. J gave up 6 bases and V 4 bases, and 11 bases lay outside the gene matches. This CDR3 is built from 16 residues. Germline CDR1 SEHNR, CDR2 FQNEAQ (reference sequence). The DNA for the CDR3 is TGTGCCAGCAGCTCGCCAGGGGGAAGAGTCCCCGGGGAGCTGTTTTTT. Translated, it gives CASSSPGGRVPGELFF.

This clone showed up just a few times. The chain joins TRBV5-4 to TRBJ2-7; 8 bases match TRBD1. Trimming removed 3 bases from V and 4 bases from J; junction bases left unmatched: 6. Per germline, CDR1 SGHNT and CDR2 YYREEE (reference sequence). The CDR3 runs 14 residues. The CDR3 sequence is CASSSGTGKYEQYF. CDR3 DNA sequence: TGTGCCAGCAGCTCCGGGACAGGCAAATACGAGCAGTACTTC. Based on the CDR3 plus reference TRBV5-4 and TRBJ2-7, the full variable domain is ETGVTQSPTHLIKTRGQQVTLRCSSQSGHNTVSWYQQALGQGPQFIFQYYREEENGRGNFPPRFSGLQFPNYSSELNVNALELDDSALYLCASSSGTGKYEQYFGPGTRLTVT.

This clone has more than one count but fewer than ten. The chain recombines TRBV19 with TRBJ1-4; TRBD1 agrees at 10 bases. This CDR3 comprises 14 residues. CDR1 is LNHDA, CDR2 SQIVND, per germline (reference sequence). With V trimmed by 7 bases and J by 7 bases, 6 bases remained unmatched. The CDR3 loop reads CASTGTGVTEKLFF. The CDR3 DNA sequence: TGTGCCAGTACGGGGACAGGGGTGACTGAAAAACTGTTTTTT.

This chain links TRBV4-3 with TRBJ1-1; D gene unclear. In germline, CDR1 is LGHNA, CDR2 YSLEER. The CDR3 runs to 13 residues. Between the trimmed V and J ends, which lost 2 bases and 2 bases, there was a span of 6 bases. CDR3 in DNA: TGCGCCAGCAGCCAAATCCCTAACACTGAAGCTTTCTTT. Translation: CASSQIPNTEAFF.

V usage is TRBV19 and J usage is TRBJ2-3; 10 nucleotides align to TRBD2. J gave up 6 bases and V 5 bases, and 5 bases lay outside the gene matches. CDR1 LNHDA and CDR2 SQIVND come from the germline V gene (reference sequence). CDR3 length equals 14 residues. The chain's CDR3 is CASSPSGGVDTQYF. CDR3 sequence (DNA): TGTGCCAGTAGTCCCAGCGGGGGGGTTGATACGCAGTATTTT.